The following is a T cell receptor beta chain sequence with its context. In this sample, this clonotype turned up many times. Its antigen is unknown. At one end the junction does not follow the germline gene, possibly because of a read error. This record comes from a study of blood T cells in healthy people across ages (dated by TCRdb to the mid-2010s). About the investigation overall: In model experiments, template switching captured roughly one uniquely barcoded TCR beta cDNA molecule for every two T cells. Two additional independent replicas of 1 million unique cDNA reads from the same blood draw were analyzed for two donors (one aged 18 to 30 and one aged 80 or older). To avoid experimental bias, donors of different ages were distributed randomly across sequencing lanes. Age-related changes in TCR beta repertoire diversity were measured in the study by deep sequencing normalized with unique cDNA molecular identifiers. Donors were grouped into four age groups: young (average approximately 15 years), middle-aged (about 40), aged (over 55) and long-lived (just over 80).

Libraries were prepared through 5' RACE. The reads were generated on an Illumina HiSeq 2500. A second PCR of about 7 to 12 cycles was run with a J-beta primer mix and a sample-barcoded 5' primer. Each TCR beta cDNA molecule received a unique molecular identifier from a template-switch 5' adaptor carrying 12 random nucleotides. Each sample yielded at least 2.5 million CDR3-containing paired-end reads. First-strand cDNA was synthesized from all RNA with the Mint cDNA synthesis kit, primed by a TRBC-specific oligonucleotide. All cDNA was treated with uracil-DNA glycosylase and then went through a first 18-cycle PCR with the universal primers M1SS and BC2_uni_R. As for the authors' bioinformatics: Normalization of each sample was performed by random selection of 1 million high-quality reads, each carrying a distinct molecular identifier. Reads with shared molecular identifiers were discarded instead of being binned into consensus sequences. MiTCR, run with a Q25 quality threshold and the strictest error-elimination algorithm, handled CDR3 identification, clonotype clustering and error correction. A nonparametric unseen species model with Euler transformation was used to estimate lower-bound total TCR beta diversity. TCRdb reran the public reads through fastp at Q25 and MiXCR, keeping productive beta chains. Each CDR3 protein gets just one entry, which takes the most common genes and DNA from the rows behind it. TCRdb's processing, not the authors' own work, is the source of the V and J calls. For this sample the table gives some 1.5 million distinct CDR3 sequences, of which approximately 43% were detected only once. The ten largest account for about 4.1% of the sample.

For CDR1 and CDR2, the germline V gene (reference sequence) lists DFQATT and SNEGSKA. Inclusive of the bounding cysteine and phenylalanine, the CDR3 is 12 residues long. The retained sequence is limited to the CDR3, 36 bases, with the frame set at the first base. Systemically healthy Caucasian individuals from Russia, over 30 in total and aged roughly 6 to 95 years, were included as donors. About 10 milliliters of peripheral blood were collected from each donor into EDTA-treated Vacutainer tubes. PBMCs were isolated by Ficoll-Paque density-gradient centrifugation, with at least 7 million obtained per sample. Trizol reagent was used to extract total RNA from PBMCs, with at least 6 micrograms per sample. The percentages of naive CD45RAhigh/CD27high T cells were determined by flow cytometry on a PBMC aliquot from every donor. The research as a whole found: A strong correlation was found between observed TCR beta diversity and the percentage of naive T cells measured by flow cytometry. As age increased, observed TCR beta diversity per million T cells dropped in a roughly linear way, and a significant reduction was already evident by age 40. Because profiling used bulk unsorted PBMCs, naive and antigen-experienced compartments could not be compared conclusively. Estimates of total diversity based on one million sequenced T cells were considered lower bounds and underestimates. Compared with the aged group, more naive CD4+ T cells, fewer expanded clones and increased TCR diversity were shown by the long-lived group, suggesting age selection. Because the CMV infection status of the donors was unknown, age-related changes in expanded clonotypes may potentially have been confounded.

This TCR derives from a woman under 30 in good health. Sequenced sample: blood. This receptor chain uses TRBV20-1 and TRBJ2-3, and the D gene may be TRBD2, 5 bases matching. The CDR3 protein: CSARDYTDTQYF. At the DNA level, the sequence is TGCAGTGCCAGAGACTACACAGATACGCAGTATTTT.